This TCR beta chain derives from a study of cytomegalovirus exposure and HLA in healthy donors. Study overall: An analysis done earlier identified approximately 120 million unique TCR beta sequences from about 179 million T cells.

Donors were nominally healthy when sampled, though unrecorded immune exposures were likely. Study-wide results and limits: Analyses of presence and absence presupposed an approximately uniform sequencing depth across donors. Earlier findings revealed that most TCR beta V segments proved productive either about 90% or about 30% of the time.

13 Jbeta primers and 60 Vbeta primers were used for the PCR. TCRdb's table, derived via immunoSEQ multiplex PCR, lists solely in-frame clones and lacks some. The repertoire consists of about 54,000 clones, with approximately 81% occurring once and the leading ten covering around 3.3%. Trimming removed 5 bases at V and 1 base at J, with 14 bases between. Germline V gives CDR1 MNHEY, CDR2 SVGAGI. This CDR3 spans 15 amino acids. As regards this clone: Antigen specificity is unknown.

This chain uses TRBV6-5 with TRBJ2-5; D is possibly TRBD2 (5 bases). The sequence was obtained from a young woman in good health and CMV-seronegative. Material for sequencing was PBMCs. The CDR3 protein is CASSPSIGGQETQYF. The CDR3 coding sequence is TGTGCCAGCAGTCCAAGTATAGGAGGCCAAGAGACCCAGTACTTC.